The clone carrying this T cell receptor beta chain was observed many times. What it binds is not known. The record originates from a study of post-analysis software for immune sequencing data. Study background: Relapsing-remitting, secondary progressive and progressive-relapsing forms made up the multiple sclerosis disease courses.

Unique-molecular-identifier-tagged TCR beta cDNA libraries were used. With about 1 to 11 million T cells as the source, approximately 500,000 cDNA molecules resulted. TCRdb processed the PCR reads anew with MiXCR; each CDR3 protein has one entry. The sample carries around 250,000 distinct CDR3 sequences, 36% recorded once. Study-level results: The F measure placed samples prepared in the same batch into strongly shared clusters. The five TRBV segments detected at higher frequency in patients than in controls included TRBV5-6, TRBV5-1 and TRBV20-1. The study found significantly lower normalized Chao1 diversity in multiple sclerosis patients than in controls.

The CDR3 covers 20 residues. The germline V gene has CDR1 MNHNS and CDR2 SASEGT. V dropped 6 bases and J dropped 0; count of bases not matched to a gene: 19. The TCR was taken from a girl between 10 and 17 years old with multiple sclerosis. Sequenced sample: blood. V is TRBV6-1 and J is TRBJ2-3, with TRBD1 identical over 9 bases. The CDR3 bases are TGTGCCAGCAGGGCCCAGGGGCCGGGACAGGGATTAGCCAGCACAGATACGCAGTATTTT. This gives the protein CASRAQGPGQGLASTDTQYF.